Described below is a single T cell receptor beta chain sequence and its context. Its matching antigen is unknown. The sample is drawn from a study of T cells in Graves' hyperthyroidism and ophthalmopathy. Uncontrolled infection, other autoimmune disease, pregnancy or lactation barred patients from enrollment. The source material, RNA transcripts, was used to amplify TCR beta CDR3 regions. When the TCR CDR3 underwent first-round RT-PCR, the HTBI primer set was used. MiXCR was run by TCRdb on the multiplex PCR reads, yielding one entry per CDR3 protein. The data contain roughly 520,000 distinct CDR3 sequences, approximately 25% of them singletons. Broader study findings: Most clonotypes expanded in the thyroid (above 0.001) were also present in blood.

Germline-derived CDR1 and CDR2 are SGHTA and FQGNSA. V lost 3 bases to trimming and J lost 10 bases; unmatched junction nucleotides: 15. This CDR3 is built from 15 residues. The specimen was blood. The TCR comes from a woman between 25 and 40 years old with Graves' ophthalmopathy. The chain uses TRBV7-2 and TRBJ2-7, with 7 nucleotides matching TRBD2. The CDR3 sequence is CASSFSPGLGFDQYF. CDR3 DNA sequence: TGTGCCAGCAGCTTTAGTCCCGGACTAGGTTTCGACCAGTACTTC. Based on the CDR3 plus reference TRBV7-2 and TRBJ2-7, the full variable domain is GAGVSQSPSNKVTEKGKDVELRCDPISGHTALYWYRQSLGQGLEFLIYFQGNSAPDKSGLPSDRFSAERTGGSVSTLTIQRTQQEDSAVYLCASSFSPGLGFDQYFGPGTRLTVT.